Each of the 11 T cell receptor beta chains below was sequenced from the same sample in a study of CD8 T cells in Susac syndrome. An amount of RNA that ranged from roughly 0.45 to 1 ug was reverse transcribed with random hexamers. One entry per CDR3 protein results from TCRdb running MiXCR on the immunoSEQ multiplex PCR reads. The sample lists 170,000 or so distinct CDR3 sequences, under 95% seen once, with 0.1% to 0.12% in the top ten. Specimen: CD4+ T cells from PBMCs. These receptors were collected from a human donor with Susac syndrome.

J is TRBJ1-1 and V is TRBV4-1, with a possible D match to TRBD1 (5 bases). Trimming left V 5 bases short and J 3 bases short, with 13 bases between. CDR3 length: 14 residues. Germline V CDR1 and CDR2: MGHRA, YSYEKL. CDR3: CASSSGRADTEAFF. The CDR3 nucleotides are TGCGCCAGCAGCTCGGGACGGGCGGACACTGAAGCTTTCTTT.

The chain has TRBV30 and TRBJ1-5, with 7 bases identical to TRBD1. V trimming: 2 bases; J trimming: 7 bases; junction bases outside the gene matches: 5. There are 13 residues in the CDR3. Per germline, CDR1 GTSNPN and CDR2 SVGIG (reference sequence). CDR3 region: CAWSPGQKQPQHF. The CDR3 DNA follows: TGTGCCTGGAGTCCGGGACAGAAACAGCCCCAGCATTTT.

The V gene is TRBV7-2, the J gene TRBJ1-2, with D unclear. This CDR3 region has 13 residues. Germline V lookup: CDR1 SGHTA, CDR2 FQGNSA. The germline V and J ends were trimmed by 0 bases and 4 bases, with 6 bases remaining between them. CDR3 sequence (DNA): TGTGCCAGCAGCTTAGCGTCCAGCTATGGCTACACCTTC. It codes for CASSLASSYGYTF.

This chain joins TRBV5-1 and TRBJ2-5; no definite D call. Trimming cost V 1 base and J 1 base, with 8 bases left between them. CDR1 SGHRS and CDR2 YFSETQ come from the germline V gene. CDR3 length: 14 residues. The CDR3 is CASSLSTTQETQYF. CDR3 in DNA: TGCGCCAGCAGCTTGTCAACTACCCAAGAGACCCAGTACTTC.

The gene calls are TRBV5-4 and TRBJ2-5; the match to TRBD2 covers 9 bases. J was trimmed by 4 bases and V by 5 bases; bases with no gene match: 12. CDR1 is SGHNT, CDR2 YYREEE, per germline (reference sequence). The CDR3 is 16 amino acids. The CDR3 sequence is CASRPGGAGGGETQYF. DNA of the CDR3: TGTGCCAGCAGGCCAGGGGGAGCGGGGGGCGGAGAGACCCAGTACTTC.

This chain connects TRBV29-1 to TRBJ2-2, with D possibly being TRBD2 (7 bases). V lost 8 bases and J lost 4, with 14 bases in between. The CDR3 spans 13 residues. Germline values: CDR1 SQVTM, CDR2 ANQGSEA. The CDR3 DNA sequence: TGCAGCTTCAGGCGGGGGCGCACCGGGGAGCTGTTTTTT. Its translation: CSFRRGRTGELFF.

Here the CDR3 reads CSATPGTGGAETQYF. CDR3 coding DNA: TGCAGTGCTACTCCCGGGACAGGGGGGGCCGAGACCCAGTACTTC. This rearrangement joins TRBV20-1 to TRBJ2-5; TRBD1 matches 11 bases. Per germline, CDR1 DFQATT and CDR2 SNEGSKA (reference sequence). The CDR3 consists of 15 residues. V shed 4 bases and J 5 bases; nucleotides not matched to a gene: 9.

The CDR3 DNA reads as TGTGCCAGCAGCCAACTAGGATCCGGTCTCTACGAGCAGTACTTC. This translates into CASSQLGSGLYEQYF. The chain employs TRBV14 and TRBJ2-7, with D unresolved. Germline V gene lookup returns CDR1 SGHDN and CDR2 FVKESK. CDR3 size: 15 residues. V was shortened by 2 bases and J by 3 bases, with 14 bases between the two germline ends. Full variable domain (rest looked up from reference TRBV14 and TRBJ2-7): EAGVTQFPSHSVIEKGQTVTLRCDPISGHDNLYWYRRVMGKEIKFLLHFVKESKQDESGMPNNRFLAERTGGTYSTLKVQPAELEDSGVYFCASSQLGSGLYEQYFGPGTRLTVT.

The rearrangement joins TRBV6-2 or TRBV6-3 to TRBJ1-4; possible D gene TRBD1, 6 bases. This CDR3 has 14 amino acids. The germline CDR1 and CDR2 sequences are MNHEY and SVGEGT. V dropped 2 bases and J dropped 4 bases, with 8 bases sitting between them. The CDR3, as DNA: TGTGCCAGCAGTTACCTGGACAGTAATGAAAAACTGTTTTTT. This translates into CASSYLDSNEKLFF.

This clonotype has just one count. The CDR3 loop is CASSQDMGSAPLHF. The DNA of the CDR3 is TGTGCCAGCAGCCAAGATATGGGTAGTGCGCCCCTCCACTTT. The chain uses TRBV3-1 and TRBJ1-6; D is ambiguous. Germline CDR1 is LGHDT and CDR2 is YNNKEL (reference sequence). The V and J ends lost 0 bases and 13 bases respectively, with 13 bases between them. CDR3 length: 14 residues.

The genes are TRBV6-5 and TRBJ2-5; tentatively, D is TRBD1 or TRBD2 (6 bases each). Trimming shortened V by 7 bases and J by 1 base, and 10 bases separated the two germline ends. This CDR3 is 13 amino acids long. Germline values: CDR1 MNHEY, CDR2 SVGAGI. CDR3 residues: CASTRGPQETQYF. CDR3 coding DNA: TGTGCCAGCACTCGGGGGCCCCAAGAGACCCAGTACTTC.